This entry describes one T cell receptor beta chain. Its matching antigen is unknown. Profiled with immunoSEQ multiplex PCR; TCRdb holds only in-frame clones, not every one. Of about 2.1 million clones in the sample, 85% to 95% were seen once. This entry belongs to a study of shared clonotypes between healthy human individuals. The study's findings and limits: In contrast to clonotypes shared by all four donors, non-shared clonotypes had lower generation probabilities. Sequencing depth was a factor that was expected to affect clonotype sharing among donors.

CDR1 and CDR2 from the germline V gene are MNHNY and SVGAGI (reference sequence). V was trimmed by 2 bases and J by 14 bases, leaving 8 bases between them. The CDR3 is made up of 10 amino acids. CD45RO-negative, CCR7-positively selected cells formed the naive CD8 fraction, excluding terminally differentiated effector memory CD45RA+ cells. Sequencing was performed on naive CD8+ T cells from PBMCs. The rearrangement uses TRBV6-6 and TRBJ2-3; a possible D gene is TRBD1 (5 bases). The clonotype comes from a man between 18 and 35 years old in good health. Some clones in this sample may be carry-over from other donors' samples. The CDR3 spells CASSYGALYF. The CDR3 DNA is TGTGCCAGCAGTTACGGGGCCTTGTATTTT.